Each of the 18 T cell receptor beta chains below was sequenced from the same sample in a study of monozygotic twins with inflammatory bowel disease. TCRdb re-called the 5' RACE reads; one entry per CDR3 protein, DNA not given. Here the sample table reports 200,000 to 250,000 distinct CDR3 sequences. The sample taken for sequencing was blood. The source of these receptors is a human donor with ulcerative colitis or Crohn's disease, or a healthy co-twin of an affected twin (not recorded which).

The V gene is TRBV20-1, the J gene TRBJ1-5; TCRdb picks TRBD1, but there is no DNA to check that call. The CDR3 extends over 13 amino acids. CDR1 and CDR2 (germline): DFQATT, SNEGSKA (reference sequence). The CDR3 protein is CSATGQGNQPQHF.

The chain joins TRBV20-1 to TRBJ2-3. Per the germline V gene, CDR1 is DFQATT and CDR2 is SNEGSKA (reference sequence). CDR3 length: 11 amino acids. The CDR3 loop reads CSARVGDTQYF.

The rearrangement joins TRBV6-5 to TRBJ2-7; without DNA, the TCRdb call of TRBD2 cannot be checked. Germline CDR1 MNHEY, CDR2 SVGAGI. This CDR3 is 16 amino acids long. The CDR3 region is CASSLQVGTSSYEQYF.

This sequence joins TRBV7-8 and TRBJ2-7; TCRdb indicates TRBD2, and absent DNA this call remains unverified. The CDR3 runs to 13 residues. Germline lookup yields CDR1 SGHVS and CDR2 FQNEAQ. This CDR3 is CASSSREGSEQYF. Full variable domain (missing parts from reference TRBV7-8 and TRBJ2-7): GAGVSQSPRYKVAKRGQDVALRCDPISGHVSLFWYQQALGQGPEFLTYFQNEAQLDKSGLPSDRFFAERPEGSVSTLKIQRTQQEDSAVYLCASSSREGSEQYFGPGTRLTVT.

This sequence joins TRBV5-1 and TRBJ1-1. The CDR3 is made up of 14 amino acids. Germline V gene data show CDR1 as SGHRS and CDR2 as YFSETQ. CDR3 in amino acids: CASSLRGDYTEAFF.

This chain's CDR3 is CASSLGTPDTAQYF. This chain joins TRBV11-1 and TRBJ2-7. The germline V gene encodes CDR1 SGHAT and CDR2 FQDESV (reference sequence). The CDR3 spans 14 residues.

This chain connects TRBV27 to TRBJ1-1; TCRdb returns TRBD1, unconfirmable since there is no DNA. Germline lookup yields CDR1 MNHEY and CDR2 SMNVEV (reference sequence). This CDR3 has 17 residues. CDR3 region: CASILQGVRSMNTEAFF.

The chain couples TRBV5-1 to TRBJ2-1; TCRdb selects TRBD1, and the lack of DNA leaves this call unchecked. CDR1 and CDR2 from the germline V gene are SGHRS and YFSETQ. The CDR3 loop spans 15 amino acids. CDR3 in amino acids: CASSLGTGFWGEQFF. The entire variable domain, with the rest obtained from reference TRBV5-1 and TRBJ2-1, is as follows: KAGVTQTPRYLIKTRGQQVTLSCSPISGHRSVSWYQQTPGQGLQFLFEYFSETQRNKGNFPGRFSGRQFSNSRSEMNVSTLELGDSALYLCASSLGTGFWGEQFFGPGTRLTVL.

The rearrangement joins TRBV9 to TRBJ2-7; with no DNA, the TCRdb D assignment of TRBD1 cannot be verified. CDR3 size: 16 residues. Germline assignment: CDR1 SGDLS and CDR2 YYNGEE. The CDR3 is CASSVAGGASSYEQYF.

V gene TRBV5-1 combines with J gene TRBJ2-1. Germline CDR1 and CDR2: SGHRS and YFSETQ. The CDR3 is 14 residues long. CDR3: CASSPGHGYNEQFF.

The rearrangement uses TRBV5-4 and TRBJ2-3; without DNA, the TCRdb call of TRBD2 cannot be checked. The CDR3 extends over 16 amino acids. Germline V lookup: CDR1 SGHNT, CDR2 YYREEE (reference sequence). CDR3 protein: CASSFGGTARTDTQYF.

V usage is TRBV20-1 and J usage is TRBJ2-7; TCRdb proposes TRBD1, but this gene call is untestable without DNA. CDR1 and CDR2 (germline): DFQATT, SNEGSKA (reference sequence). The CDR3 sequence is 13 residues long. The CDR3 region is CSARKDISYEQYF.

The rearrangement links TRBV15 to TRBJ1-3. The CDR3 loop spans 16 amino acids. CDR1 is LNHNV, CDR2 YYDKDF, per germline (reference sequence). CDR3 protein: CATSRAGRLGGNTIYF.

J is TRBJ1-6 and V is TRBV6-5; the D call of TRBD1 rests on TCRdb alone, since no DNA is present to check it. Germline assignment: CDR1 MNHEY and CDR2 SVGAGI. This CDR3 has 18 amino acids. The CDR3 here is CASSYSADPPGAYSPLHF.

This chain's CDR3 is CASREGPRGQFF. This chain uses TRBV2 with TRBJ2-1. The CDR3 extends over 12 amino acids. Germline values: CDR1 SNHLY, CDR2 FYNNEI.

V usage is TRBV6-1 and J usage is TRBJ1-5; TCRdb's D call of TRBD1 is untestable without DNA. In germline, CDR1 is MNHNS, CDR2 SASEGT. The CDR3 is made up of 15 amino acids. The chain's CDR3 is CASSGVWGGHQPQHF.

CDR3 sequence reads: CASSNQTGGDQPQHF. The chain recombines TRBV7-8 with TRBJ1-5; the D gene TCRdb calls, TRBD1, cannot be checked with no DNA. CDR1 is SGHVS and CDR2 is FQNEAQ in the germline V gene. CDR3 length equals 15 residues.

The V call is TRBV11-3, the J call TRBJ2-1; absent DNA, TCRdb's TRBD2 call cannot be checked. CDR1 is SGHNT, CDR2 YENEEA, per germline. The CDR3 consists of 16 residues. The CDR3 here is CASSLGPSGGYNEQFF.